This T cell receptor beta chain was sequenced in a study of T cells in Graves' hyperthyroidism and ophthalmopathy. V lost 5 bases and J lost 5; bases outside the gene matches: 9. CDR1 and CDR2 (germline): DFQATT, SNEGSKA (reference sequence). This CDR3 comprises 14 residues. Diagnoses rested on clinical symptoms, serum thyroxine and TRAb, thyroid ultrasound and orbital computed tomography. Template material for amplifying TCR beta CDR3 regions consisted of RNA transcripts. HTBI primers were the set used in a first-round RT-PCR of the TCR CDR3. TCRdb recomputed calls from the multiplex PCR reads with MiXCR, one row per CDR3 protein. This sample has roughly 240,000 distinct CDR3 sequences, with over 20% found just once. This clonotype has at least ten counts.

The source of this sequence is a woman in her thirties or forties with Graves' ophthalmopathy. Sequencing was done on a sample of blood. The J gene is TRBJ2-5, the V gene TRBV20-1; 9 nucleotides agree with TRBD1. CDR3 protein: CSAGGGGQGETQYF. DNA for the CDR3: TGCAGTGCTGGGGGGGGGGGACAGGGTGAGACCCAGTACTTC.